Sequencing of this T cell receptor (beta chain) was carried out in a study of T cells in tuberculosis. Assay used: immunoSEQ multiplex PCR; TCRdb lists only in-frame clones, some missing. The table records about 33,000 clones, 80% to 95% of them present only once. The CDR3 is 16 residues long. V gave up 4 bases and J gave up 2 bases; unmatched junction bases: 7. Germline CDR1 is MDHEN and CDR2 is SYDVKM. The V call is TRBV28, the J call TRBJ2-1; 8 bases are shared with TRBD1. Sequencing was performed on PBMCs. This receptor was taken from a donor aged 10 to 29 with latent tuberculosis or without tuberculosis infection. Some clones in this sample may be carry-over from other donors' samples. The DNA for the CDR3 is TGTGCCAGCAGTTCCCCCGACAGGGGTACCTACAATGAGCAGTTCTTC. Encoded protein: CASSSPDRGTYNEQFF.